What follows are 9 T cell receptor beta chains derived from one specimen sequenced in a study of blood T cell repertoires in COVID-19. Produced via immunoSEQ multiplex PCR; TCRdb's table is partial and in-frame only. Counted here are about 300,000 clones, 85% to 90% occurring once; the ten biggest clones make up approximately 6.5%. The sequenced sample consisted of peripheral blood. These receptor sequences come from a woman between 45 and 60 years old with COVID-19, enrolled during active disease.

The chain carries TRBV15 and TRBJ2-5; a weak D match, TRBD2 (5 bases). The CDR3 loop spans 14 amino acids. Trimming removed 3 bases from V and 9 bases from J, with 17 bases in between. Germline CDR1 is LNHNV and CDR2 is YYDKDF (reference sequence). The CDR3: CATSRGSSSSPQYF. DNA for the CDR3: TGTGCCACCAGCAGGGGGAGCTCCAGCTCGCCCCAGTACTTC.

The J gene is TRBJ2-1, the V gene TRBV15, with D possibly TRBD2 on 6 matching bases. Looked up from germline, CDR1 is LNHNV and CDR2 is YYDKDF (reference sequence). CDR3 length: 16 residues. V was trimmed by 4 bases and J by 5 bases, leaving 18 bases between them. DNA of the CDR3: TGTGCCACCAGCAACCCCGGACTATCCCGAGACAATGAGCAGTTCTTC. This translates into CATSNPGLSRDNEQFF.

The table lists this clone with a count of one. V is TRBV7-2 and J is TRBJ2-7; TRBD2 matches at 8 bases. With 2 bases clipped from V and 3 bases from J, the junction kept 6 bases outside the gene matches. The length of the CDR3 is 15 residues. The germline V gene encodes CDR1 SGHTA and CDR2 FQGNSA. The CDR3 region has the DNA TGTGCCAGCAGCTTAAATCCCACTAGCGGCTACGAGCAGTACTTC. It is translated as CASSLNPTSGYEQYF.

V and J are TRBV29-1 and TRBJ2-7, with a tentative D call TRBD1 (5 bases). CDR3 length: 11 residues. V was cut by 4 bases and J by 3 bases, with 7 bases left in between. Per the germline V gene, CDR1 is SQVTM and CDR2 is ANQGSEA. The chain's CDR3 is CSVGGNYEQYF. The CDR3 DNA is TGCAGCGTTGGGGGCAACTACGAGCAGTACTTC.

V usage is TRBV25-1 and J usage is TRBJ2-1; 8 bases are a match to TRBD1. The V segment lost 1 base and the J segment 3 bases; nucleotides outside the gene matches: 8. The length of the CDR3 is 17 residues. From germline, CDR1 is MGHDK and CDR2 SYGVNS. CDR3 residues: CASSELRGQGIYNEQFF. The CDR3 DNA reads as TGTGCCAGCAGTGAATTGAGAGGACAGGGCATCTACAATGAGCAGTTCTTC. Combining the CDR3 with reference TRBV25-1 and TRBJ2-1 gives the whole variable domain EADIYQTPRYLVIGTGKKITLECSQTMGHDKMYWYQQDPGMELHLIHYSYGVNSTEKGDLSSESTVSRIRTEHFPLTLESARPSHTSQYLCASSELRGQGIYNEQFFGPGTRLTVL.

This rearrangement joins TRBV7-2 to TRBJ1-1; D is ambiguous. Germline loops: CDR1 SGHTA, CDR2 FQGNSA. There are 14 residues in the CDR3. V shed 1 base and J shed 0 bases, with 6 bases lying between them. The DNA for the CDR3 is TGTGCCAGCAGCTTAGTCCCGGTGAACACTGAAGCTTTCTTT. Residues: CASSLVPVNTEAFF.

V and J are TRBV29-1 and TRBJ2-7, with 10 bases matching TRBD1. Germline V gene lookup returns CDR1 SQVTM and CDR2 ANQGSEA. This CDR3 is 14 amino acids long. Trimming took 3 bases from V and 2 from J; bases not matched to a gene: 4. In DNA, the CDR3 is TGCAGCGTTGACGAGGGACAGGGGACCTACGAGCAGTACTTC. Translation gives CSVDEGQGTYEQYF.

The chain combines TRBV4-2 with TRBJ1-1, with 8 bases aligning to TRBD1. The CDR3 covers 18 residues. V lost 0 bases and J lost 0; bases outside the gene matches: 9. Germline assignment: CDR1 LGHNA and CDR2 YNFKEQ. In DNA, the CDR3 is TGTGCCAGCAGCCAAGATCACCCCCTGACAGGGGTGAACACTGAAGCTTTCTTT. This encodes CASSQDHPLTGVNTEAFF.

V is TRBV14 and J is TRBJ2-6, with D possibly matching TRBD1 (5 bases). V gave up 4 bases and J gave up 2 bases, with 18 bases separating them. This CDR3 has 18 residues. The germline V gene encodes CDR1 SGHDN and CDR2 FVKESK. CDR3 in amino acids: CASSPDHPSRAGANVLTF. The CDR3 DNA sequence: TGTGCCAGCAGCCCAGATCACCCTTCCAGGGCTGGGGCCAACGTCCTGACTTTC.